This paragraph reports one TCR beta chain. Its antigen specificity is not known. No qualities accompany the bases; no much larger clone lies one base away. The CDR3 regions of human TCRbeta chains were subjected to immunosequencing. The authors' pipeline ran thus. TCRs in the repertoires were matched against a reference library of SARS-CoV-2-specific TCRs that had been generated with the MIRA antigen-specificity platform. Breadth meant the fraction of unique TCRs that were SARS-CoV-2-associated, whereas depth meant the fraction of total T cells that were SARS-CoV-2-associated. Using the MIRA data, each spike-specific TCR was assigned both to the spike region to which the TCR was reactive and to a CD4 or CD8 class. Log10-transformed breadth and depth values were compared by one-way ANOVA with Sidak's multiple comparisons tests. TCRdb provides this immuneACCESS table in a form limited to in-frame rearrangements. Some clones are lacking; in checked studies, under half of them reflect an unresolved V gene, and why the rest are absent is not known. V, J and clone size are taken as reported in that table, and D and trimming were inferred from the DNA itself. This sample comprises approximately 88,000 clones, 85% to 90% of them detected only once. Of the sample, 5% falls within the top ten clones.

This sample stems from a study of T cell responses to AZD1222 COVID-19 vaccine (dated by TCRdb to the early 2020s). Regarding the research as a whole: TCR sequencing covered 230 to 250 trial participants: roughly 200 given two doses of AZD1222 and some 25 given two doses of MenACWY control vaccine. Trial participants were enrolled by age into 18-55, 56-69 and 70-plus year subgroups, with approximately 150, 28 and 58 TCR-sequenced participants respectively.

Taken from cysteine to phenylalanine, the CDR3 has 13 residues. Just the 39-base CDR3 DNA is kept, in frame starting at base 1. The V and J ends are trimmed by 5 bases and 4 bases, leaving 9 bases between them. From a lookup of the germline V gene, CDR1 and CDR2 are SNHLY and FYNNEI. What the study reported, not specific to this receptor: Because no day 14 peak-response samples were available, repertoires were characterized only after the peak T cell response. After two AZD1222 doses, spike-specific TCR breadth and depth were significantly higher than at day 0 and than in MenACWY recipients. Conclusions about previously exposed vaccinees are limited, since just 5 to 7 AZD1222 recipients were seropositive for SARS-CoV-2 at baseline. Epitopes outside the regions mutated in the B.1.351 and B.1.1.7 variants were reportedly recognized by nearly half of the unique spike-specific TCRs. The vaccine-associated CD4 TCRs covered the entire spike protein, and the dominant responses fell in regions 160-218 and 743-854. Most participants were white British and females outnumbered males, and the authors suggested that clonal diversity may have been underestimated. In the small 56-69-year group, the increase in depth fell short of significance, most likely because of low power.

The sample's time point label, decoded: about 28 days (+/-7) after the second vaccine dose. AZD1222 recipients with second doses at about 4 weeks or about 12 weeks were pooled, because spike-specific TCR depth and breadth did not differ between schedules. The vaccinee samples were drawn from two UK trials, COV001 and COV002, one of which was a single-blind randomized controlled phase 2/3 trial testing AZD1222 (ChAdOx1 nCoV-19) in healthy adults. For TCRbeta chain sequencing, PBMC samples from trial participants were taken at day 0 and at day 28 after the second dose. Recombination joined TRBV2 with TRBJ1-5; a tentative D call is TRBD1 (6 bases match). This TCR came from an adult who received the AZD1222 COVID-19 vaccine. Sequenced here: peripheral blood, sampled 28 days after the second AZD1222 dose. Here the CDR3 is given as CASSSRGNQPQHF. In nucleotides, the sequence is TGTGCCAGCAGTTCCAGGGGAAATCAGCCCCAGCATTTT.